This T cell receptor (beta chain) is from a study of cytomegalovirus exposure and HLA in healthy donors. PCR primers comprised 60 Vbeta and 13 Jbeta primers. Produced via immunoSEQ multiplex PCR; TCRdb's table is partial and in-frame only. The sample has roughly 100,000 clones, roughly four fifths seen once. The CDR3 extends over 16 amino acids. Trimming pared 3 bases from V and 4 bases from J, leaving 16 bases between. CDR1 and CDR2 from the germline V gene are SGHTA and FQGNSA. The sequenced sample was PBMCs. This chain joins TRBV7-2 and TRBJ1-5; tentative D call: TRBD1 (6 bases). This sequence was found in a man aged 25 to 40 in good health and CMV-seropositive. As DNA, the CDR3 is TGTGCCAGCAGCTTTCTCGCAACCCAGGGGAATCAGCCCCAGCATTTT. Amino acids: CASSFLATQGNQPQHF.